Following are 27 T cell receptor beta chains from one sample sequenced in a study of T cells in Graves' hyperthyroidism and ophthalmopathy. Amplification targeted TCR beta CDR3 regions from RNA transcripts. Carried out on the TCR CDR3, a first-round RT-PCR used the HTBI primer set. TCRdb fed the multiplex PCR reads into MiXCR, producing one record per CDR3 protein. The sample has roughly 700,000 distinct CDR3 sequences; around 16% are singletons. Material for sequencing was blood. Receptors originate from a man in his fifties or sixties with Graves' hyperthyroidism.

In regard to this clonotype: A much larger clone lies a single base off, so this may be a read error. The chain employs TRBV9 and TRBJ2-1, with a possible D match to TRBD2 (5 bases). V was cut by 7 bases and J by 1 base, with 9 bases left in between. The germline CDR1 and CDR2 sequences are SGDLS and YYNGEE. This CDR3 is 13 amino acids long. CDR3 sequence reads: CASGERSYNEQFF. Written as DNA, the CDR3 is TGTGCCAGCGGGGAGAGGTCCTACAATGAGCAGTTCTTC.

The chain is built from TRBV28 and TRBJ1-5; 7 positions match TRBD1. The V segment lost 10 bases and the J segment 8 bases; nucleotides outside the gene matches: 11. Germline CDR1 reads MDHEN; CDR2 reads SYDVKM. This CDR3 spans 13 amino acids. CDR3 sequence reads: CATYLGGWEPQHF. The CDR3 nucleotides read TGTGCCACCTACCTAGGGGGCTGGGAGCCCCAGCATTTT.

This clonotype was recorded a few times. The chain joins TRBV7-8 to TRBJ2-3, with 10 positions matching TRBD2. CDR3 size: 18 residues. Germline V gene sequence: CDR1 SGHVS, CDR2 FQNEAQ. The trim removed 4 bases at V and 1 base at J, leaving 11 bases unmatched. The CDR3: CASSSRAGGPSGTDTQYF. CDR3 nucleotide sequence: TGTGCCAGCAGCTCCCGAGCGGGAGGGCCATCCGGCACAGATACGCAGTATTTT.

V is TRBV5-8 and J is TRBJ2-2, with 10 bases fitting TRBD1. Germline CDR1 SGHTS, CDR2 YDEGEE. With 8 bases clipped from V and 6 bases from J, the junction kept 10 bases outside the gene matches. This CDR3 is built from 15 residues. The CDR3 region is CARKRDRGFSGELFF. The CDR3 DNA is TGTGCCAGGAAACGGGACAGGGGATTCTCCGGGGAGCTGTTTTTT. Using reference TRBV5-8 and TRBJ2-2 for the parts outside the CDR3, the full variable domain is EAGVTQSPTHLIKTRGQQATLRCSPISGHTSVYWYQQALGLGLQFLLWYDEGEERNRGNFPPRFSGRQFPNYSSELNVNALELEDSALYLCARKRDRGFSGELFFGEGSRLTVL.

This clonotype was seen at least ten times. J is TRBJ1-5 and V is TRBV12-3 or TRBV12-4; 9 nucleotides match TRBD1. V lost 1 base and J lost 3; bases outside the gene matches: 1. The CDR3 loop spans 15 amino acids. The CDR3 DNA sequence: TGTGCCAGCAGTTTAGGGACAGGGGTCAATCAGCCCCAGCATTTT. Residues: CASSLGTGVNQPQHF.

This clonotype has ten or more counts. The V and J genes are TRBV2 and TRBJ2-3; 10 nucleotides align to TRBD2. Germline CDR1 and CDR2: SNHLY and FYNNEI. The CDR3 length is 16 residues. The V segment lost 8 bases and the J segment 1 base; nucleotides outside the gene matches: 9. This CDR3 is CASQPLAGERTDTQYF. DNA of the CDR3: TGTGCCAGCCAGCCTCTAGCGGGAGAGCGCACAGATACGCAGTATTTT.

This clonotype was observed many times. The CDR3 reads CASRPGLAHYEQYF. CDR3 nucleotide sequence: TGTGCCAGCAGACCCGGACTAGCGCACTACGAGCAGTACTTC. The genes are TRBV28 and TRBJ2-7; 9 bases match TRBD2. Unmatched junction bases numbered 6, after V lost 6 bases and J lost 3 bases. This CDR3 spans 14 amino acids. Per germline, CDR1 MDHEN and CDR2 SYDVKM. Complete variable domain (other parts from reference TRBV28 and TRBJ2-7): DVKVTQSSRYLVKRTGEKVFLECVQDMDHENMFWYRQDPGLGLRLIYFSYDVKMKEKGDIPEGYSVSREKKERFSLILESASTNQTSMYLCASRPGLAHYEQYFGPGTRLTVT.

This clonotype showed up just a few times. The J gene is TRBJ1-2, the V gene TRBV29-1; tentative D call: TRBD1 (5 bases). Germline CDR1 reads SQVTM; CDR2 reads ANQGSEA. The V gene lost 6 bases and the J gene lost 5 bases, with 10 bases spanning the gap. The CDR3 runs 11 residues. CDR3: CSVGTGYGYTF. The CDR3 nucleotides are TGCAGCGTGGGAACAGGTTATGGCTACACCTTC. The entire variable domain, with the rest obtained from reference TRBV29-1 and TRBJ1-2, is as follows: SAVISQKPSRDICQRGTSLTIQCQVDSQVTMMFWYRQQPGQSLTLIATANQGSEATYESGFVIDKFPISRPNLTFSTLTVSNMSPEDSSIYLCSVGTGYGYTFGSGTRLTVV.

This clonotype has more than one count but fewer than ten. A much larger clone lies a single base off, so this may be a read error. In this CDR3 the conserved last residue, phenylalanine or tryptophan, is missing, so a read error is likely. V gene TRBV3-1 combines with J gene TRBJ2-1, with D perhaps matching TRBD2 (5 bases). The CDR3 is 13 residues long. V was trimmed by 1 base and J by 6 bases, leaving 7 bases between them. Germline V lookup: CDR1 LGHDT, CDR2 YNNKEL (reference sequence). CDR3 region: CASSQGTSNEQFC. The CDR3 DNA follows: TGTGCCAGCAGCCAAGGCACTAGCAATGAGCAGTTCTGC.

A single count supports this clonotype. This may be a read error, as it is one base from a much larger clone. This sequence joins TRBV2 and TRBJ2-7; 7 bases are a match to TRBD1. Germline loops: CDR1 SNHLY, CDR2 FYNNEI. This CDR3 spans 14 amino acids. V gave up 4 bases and J gave up 4 bases; unmatched junction bases: 7. The CDR3 here is CASSAIGGRYEQYF. The CDR3, as DNA: TGTGCCAGCAGTGCAATAGGGGGCAGGTACGAGCAGTACTTC.

This clonotype was recorded at least ten times. CDR3 protein: CAWGGQSLNTEAFF. The CDR3 bases are TGTGCCTGGGGGGGACAGTCCCTGAACACTGAAGCTTTCTTT. This rearrangement joins TRBV30 to TRBJ1-1, with 7 bases fitting TRBD1. With 5 bases clipped from V and 0 bases from J, the junction kept 6 bases outside the gene matches. Per germline, CDR1 GTSNPN and CDR2 SVGIG (reference sequence). The CDR3 length is 14 residues. The whole variable domain, filled in from reference TRBV30 and TRBJ1-1, reads SQTIHQWPATLVQPVGSPLSLECTVEGTSNPNLYWYRQAAGRGLQLLFYSVGIGQISSEVPQNLSASRPQDRQFILSSKKLLLSDSGFYLCAWGGQSLNTEAFFGQGTRLTVV.

The table lists this clonotype with many counts. The J gene is TRBJ2-1, the V gene TRBV11-2; D is unclear. The V gene's germline CDR1 is SGHAT and CDR2 FQNNGV. The CDR3 consists of 16 residues. The V and J ends lost 2 bases and 1 base respectively, with 12 bases between them. The CDR3 spells CASSLMAGKSYNEQFF. The CDR3 coding sequence is TGTGCCAGCAGCTTAATGGCAGGAAAGTCCTACAATGAGCAGTTCTTC.

This clonotype was detected ten times or more. V gene TRBV12-3 or TRBV12-4 combines with J gene TRBJ1-2; D is unclear. Trimming pared 2 bases from V and 3 bases from J, leaving 13 bases between. The CDR3 has 15 amino acids. This chain's CDR3 is CASSLRTPEDYGYTF. In nucleotides, the CDR3 is TGTGCCAGCAGTTTAAGGACCCCCGAGGACTATGGCTACACCTTC.

This clonotype showed up just a few times. The chain employs TRBV6-2 or TRBV6-3 and TRBJ2-1, with 7 bases aligning to TRBD1. V was pared by 6 bases and J by 6 bases, with 5 bases of the junction left unmatched. Germline CDR1 and CDR2: MNHEY and SVGEGT. The CDR3 runs to 13 residues. The CDR3: CASSKQGFNEQFF. CDR3 in DNA: TGTGCCAGCAGCAAACAGGGGTTCAATGAGCAGTTCTTC.

This clonotype was seen just once. This chain joins TRBV6-1 and TRBJ2-2, with 10 bases lining up with TRBD1. The CDR3 consists of 18 residues. The V and J ends lost 10 bases and 4 bases, in that order; junction bases with no gene match: 18. Per germline, CDR1 MNHNS and CDR2 SASEGT. The DNA for the CDR3 is TGTGCCACCCCCCGGGCGGACAGGGGGAGTCTTATCACCGGGGAGCTGTTTTTT. Protein product: CATPRADRGSLITGELFF.

The chain links TRBV6-1 to TRBJ1-3; 9 bases fit TRBD1. Losses at the gene ends were 6 bases for V and 4 bases for J; bases not matched to a gene: 4. The CDR3 length is 14 residues. Per the germline V gene, CDR1 is MNHNS and CDR2 is SASEGT. DNA for the CDR3: TGTGCCAGCAGCCCGGGACAGGGAGGAAACACCATATATTTT. Residues: CASSPGQGGNTIYF.

This clonotype was observed many times. The chain is built from TRBV6-1 and TRBJ2-1; TRBD2 agrees at 7 bases. The CDR3 is 17 residues long. Losses at the gene ends were 5 bases for V and 11 bases for J; bases not matched to a gene: 21. The germline V gene encodes CDR1 MNHNS and CDR2 SASEGT. The CDR3 bases are TGTGCCAGCAGTTTCACGGGCGGGCTAGCGGAGGGCGGCAAGCAGTTCTTC. Encoded protein: CASSFTGGLAEGGKQFF.

This clonotype has just a few counts. J is TRBJ2-3 and V is TRBV13; tentatively, D is TRBD2 (5 bases). In germline, CDR1 is PRHDT, CDR2 FYEKMQ (reference sequence). The CDR3 runs to 14 residues. The V gene lost 5 bases and the J gene lost 4 bases, with 13 bases spanning the gap. The CDR3 reads CASSPRVNADTQYF. DNA of the CDR3: TGTGCCAGCAGCCCGCGGGTGAATGCAGATACGCAGTATTTT.

This clonotype has ten or more counts. The chain couples TRBV9 to TRBJ1-2; 8 bases line up with TRBD1. The V and J ends lost 4 bases and 6 bases, in that order; junction bases with no gene match: 8. Germline values: CDR1 SGDLS, CDR2 YYNGEE. The CDR3 length is 14 residues. Here the CDR3 DNA reads TGTGCCAGCAGCAAAGGACAGGGACGGGATGGCTACACCTTC. Amino acids: CASSKGQGRDGYTF.

This clonotype appeared many times. The chain recombines TRBV2 with TRBJ1-5, with D maybe TRBD1 (5 bases). Germline V CDR1 and CDR2: SNHLY, FYNNEI. Trimming removed 7 bases from V and 1 base from J, with 8 bases in between. The CDR3 runs 13 residues. CDR3 coding DNA: TGTGCCAGCACCGGACACAGCAATCAGCCCCAGCATTTT. Translation: CASTGHSNQPQHF.

This clonotype came up a few times. The rearrangement uses TRBV9 and TRBJ2-1; D uncertain. Trimming took 6 bases from V and 9 from J, leaving 4 bases between them. CDR3 size: 9 residues. CDR1 is SGDLS, CDR2 YYNGEE, per germline. The CDR3 sequence: CASIGEQFF. The CDR3 nucleotides read TGTGCCAGCATAGGTGAGCAGTTCTTC.

This clonotype was counted ten times or more. V and J are TRBV28 and TRBJ1-2; a weak D match, TRBD1 (5 bases). Germline lookup yields CDR1 MDHEN and CDR2 SYDVKM. The CDR3 consists of 15 residues. V shed 1 base and J shed 1 base, with 10 bases lying between them. CDR3 sequence reads: CASSLSDSDNYGYTF. The CDR3 nucleotides are TGTGCCAGCAGTTTATCAGACAGCGATAACTATGGCTACACCTTC.

This clonotype was counted ten times or more. The V gene is TRBV10-3, the J gene TRBJ2-7, with a possible D match to TRBD2 (5 bases). The CDR3 length is 14 residues. Germline-derived CDR1 and CDR2 are ENHRY and SYGVKD. The V end lost 5 bases, the J end lost 0 bases, and 11 bases lay between the germline ends. CDR3 in amino acids: CAISWRTPSYEQYF. In nucleotides, the CDR3 is TGTGCCATCAGTTGGCGGACTCCCTCCTACGAGCAGTACTTC.

The rearrangement joins TRBV6-1 to TRBJ1-4, with a weak D call TRBD1 (5 bases). CDR3 size: 15 residues. Per the germline V gene, CDR1 is MNHNS and CDR2 is SASEGT. Trimming shortened V by 6 bases and J by 5 bases, and 16 bases separated the two germline ends. CDR3 region: CASRGGGRLNEKLFF. CDR3 DNA sequence: TGTGCCAGCAGGGGGGGGGGACGCCTGAATGAAAAACTGTTTTTT.

A few counts support this clonotype. The chain carries TRBV5-1 and TRBJ2-5; 10 bases align to TRBD2. CDR3 length: 16 residues. The germline V gene encodes CDR1 SGHRS and CDR2 YFSETQ. Trimming cost V 4 bases and J 5 bases; bases outside gene matches: 11. The CDR3 nucleotides read TGCGCCAGCAGCGGGATACTAGCGGGACCGGAGGAGACCCAGTACTTC. This encodes CASSGILAGPEETQYF. Variable domain in full (rest from reference TRBV5-1 and TRBJ2-5): KAGVTQTPRYLIKTRGQQVTLSCSPISGHRSVSWYQQTPGQGLQFLFEYFSETQRNKGNFPGRFSGRQFSNSRSEMNVSTLELGDSALYLCASSGILAGPEETQYFGPGTRLLVL.

The rearrangement links TRBV27 to TRBJ2-3, with TRBD2 matching over 9 bases. V gave up 3 bases and J gave up 4 bases; unmatched junction bases: 8. CDR1 and CDR2 (germline): MNHEY, SMNVEV (reference sequence). The CDR3 runs 16 residues. This chain's CDR3 is CASSLVAGVFADTQYF. The CDR3 DNA follows: TGTGCCAGCAGTTTGGTAGCGGGAGTTTTCGCAGATACGCAGTATTTT.

This clonotype has a handful of counts. The chain has TRBV28 and TRBJ2-7, with TRBD1 identical over 8 bases. V shed 5 bases and J 2 bases; nucleotides not matched to a gene: 20. CDR1 is MDHEN, CDR2 SYDVKM, per germline. The CDR3 runs to 19 residues. The CDR3 DNA reads TGTGCCAGCAGTGCTTGGGGCGCGGCAGGGACAGGCAACACCTACGAGCAGTACTTC. It translates to CASSAWGAAGTGNTYEQYF.